The entry below gives a single T cell receptor beta chain sequence along with its context. The data belong to a study of T cell changes during pregnancy in multiple sclerosis. Method: immunoSEQ multiplex PCR; TCRdb's copy keeps in-frame clones and lacks some. The data show tens of thousands of clones, just over 90% seen once. Germline lookup yields CDR1 SGHRS and CDR2 YFSETQ. This CDR3 is built from 14 residues. Trimming took off 0 bases at V and 6 bases at J, with 11 bases between the two ends. Specimen: CD8+ T cells from peripheral blood mononuclear cells, collected in the second trimester of pregnancy. The chain has TRBV5-1 and TRBJ2-3; perhaps TRBD1 as D (5 bases). The sequence came from a female donor with multiple sclerosis, enrolled in a pregnancy study. The CDR3 protein is CASSLDRPRDTQYF. CDR3 nucleotide sequence: TGCGCCAGCAGCTTGGACAGGCCGAGGGATACGCAGTATTTT.